These 32 T cell receptor beta chains originate from one sample sequenced in a study of chemoradiotherapy in HPV16-positive cancers. Sequencing was performed with immunoSEQ multiplex PCR; in TCRdb, only in-frame clones are kept and a portion is missing. The sample includes roughly 1,400 clones, roughly 80% of them seen just once. The sample was tumor tissue, taken from a patient who underwent chemoradiotherapy. The receptor set was obtained from a human donor with HPV-associated anogenital cancer.

The V call is TRBV6-6, the J call TRBJ1-6; 10 bases line up with TRBD1. V dropped 4 bases and J dropped 11; count of bases not matched to a gene: 2. Germline V gene data show CDR1 as MNHNY and CDR2 as SVGAGI (reference sequence). The CDR3 totals 13 residues. The CDR3, as DNA: TGTGCCAGCAGTTCAGGACAGGGGGCACCCCTCCACTTT. This sequence encodes CASSSGQGAPLHF.

The chain has TRBV14 and TRBJ1-2; D might be TRBD1 (6 bases). The CDR3 has 19 residues. Deletions cut 2 bases from V and 0 bases from J, with 22 bases between. Germline V gives CDR1 SGHDN, CDR2 FVKESK. The CDR3 loop reads CASSQLPASQGQTNYGYTF. The CDR3, as DNA: TGTGCCAGCAGCCAACTACCCGCGAGCCAGGGGCAGACTAACTATGGCTACACCTTC. The full variable domain, its missing parts supplied by reference TRBV14 and TRBJ1-2, is EAGVTQFPSHSVIEKGQTVTLRCDPISGHDNLYWYRRVMGKEIKFLLHFVKESKQDESGMPNNRFLAERTGGTYSTLKVQPAELEDSGVYFCASSQLPASQGQTNYGYTFGSGTRLTVV.

This clone was found once. The J gene is TRBJ2-5, the V gene TRBV5-6; D unclear. Trimming removed 1 base at V and 5 bases at J, with 6 bases between. Germline lookup yields CDR1 SGHDT and CDR2 YYEEEE. The CDR3 is 12 amino acids. Here the CDR3 reads CASSLFLETQYF. Written as DNA, the CDR3 is TGTGCCAGCAGCTTGTTTTTGGAGACCCAGTACTTC.

In this sample, this clone turned up once. V gene TRBV10-2 combines with J gene TRBJ1-5; the D is unclear. The CDR3 sequence is 14 residues long. V dropped 4 bases and J dropped 2 bases, with 9 bases sitting between them. The germline V gene has CDR1 WSHSY and CDR2 SAAADI. This chain's CDR3 is CASSGERGNQPQHF. The CDR3 DNA is TGCGCCAGCAGTGGGGAAAGGGGCAATCAGCCCCAGCATTTT.

This chain uses TRBV19 with TRBJ2-6; 8 bases align to TRBD1. There are 15 residues in the CDR3. V was pared by 3 bases and J by 2 bases, with 0 bases of the junction left unmatched. Germline V gives CDR1 LNHDA, CDR2 SQIVND (reference sequence). The CDR3 protein is CASSMDRAGANVLTF. The CDR3 DNA reads as TGTGCCAGTAGTATGGACAGGGCTGGGGCCAACGTCCTGACTTTC.

This clone was observed a handful of times. The chain uses TRBV20-1 and TRBJ2-6, with D hard to call. The V end lost 5 bases, the J end lost 4 bases, and 3 bases lay between the germline ends. Germline-derived CDR1 and CDR2 are DFQATT and SNEGSKA (reference sequence). This CDR3 comprises 11 residues. The CDR3 is CSAYGANVLTF. CDR3 coding DNA: TGCAGTGCTTACGGGGCCAACGTCCTGACTTTC.

The chain has TRBV5-5 and TRBJ2-7; possible D gene TRBD2, 7 bases. The germline V and J ends were trimmed by 5 bases and 2 bases, with 17 bases remaining between them. This CDR3 has 15 amino acids. Germline CDR1 and CDR2: SGHKS and YYEKEE (reference sequence). The CDR3 sequence is CASSIMGGPAYEQYF. In DNA, the CDR3 is TGTGCCAGCAGTATTATGGGGGGGCCGGCCTACGAGCAGTACTTC.

V gene TRBV5-8 combines with J gene TRBJ1-2; D might be TRBD1 (5 bases). CDR1 is SGHTS, CDR2 YDEGEE, per germline. V was pared by 2 bases and J by 3 bases, with 8 bases between. This CDR3 spans 13 amino acids. CDR3 in DNA: TGTGCCAGCAGCTTCGACAGTGACTATGGCTACACCTTC. It encodes CASSFDSDYGYTF.

This chain links TRBV29-1 with TRBJ1-2; D perhaps matches TRBD1 (6 bases). Germline V gene lookup returns CDR1 SQVTM and CDR2 ANQGSEA. The CDR3 is 16 residues long. The ends were cut back, 2 bases at V and 8 bases at J, with 24 bases in the middle. This CDR3 reads CSVEPGGKSGAGGYTF. CDR3 DNA: TGCAGCGTTGAACCTGGGGGCAAGTCGGGGGCGGGAGGCTACACCTTC.

The chain carries TRBV10-1 and TRBJ2-3, with 13 bases identical to TRBD2. CDR1 is WNHNN, CDR2 SYGVQD, per germline (reference sequence). V lost 2 bases, J lost 1 base, and 0 bases stayed unmatched. The CDR3 extends over 16 amino acids. The CDR3 loop reads CASSEGLAGGTDTQYF. CDR3 nucleotide sequence: TGCGCCAGCAGTGAGGGACTAGCGGGGGGCACAGATACGCAGTATTTT.

The chain employs TRBV5-1 and TRBJ2-1; D is tentatively TRBD1 or TRBD2 (5 bases each). Germline CDR1 reads SGHRS; CDR2 reads YFSETQ. V lost 4 bases, J lost 0 bases, and 11 bases lay in between. The CDR3 consists of 15 residues. The CDR3 bases are TGCGCCAGCAGCCGAGGGGAAGTCTCCTACAATGAGCAGTTCTTC. It specifies CASSRGEVSYNEQFF.

The J gene is TRBJ2-2, the V gene TRBV29-1, with a tentative D call TRBD2 (7 bases). The CDR3 extends over 13 amino acids. CDR1 SQVTM and CDR2 ANQGSEA come from the germline V gene. V lost 5 bases to trimming and J lost 5 bases, with 12 bases between them. CDR3 sequence (DNA): TGCAGCGTTCGGGGGGCCGGAACCGGGGAGCTGTTTTTT. Encoded protein: CSVRGAGTGELFF.

The genes are TRBV7-9 and TRBJ2-1; a weak D match, TRBD2 (6 bases). From germline, CDR1 is SEHNR and CDR2 FQNEAQ (reference sequence). The CDR3 loop spans 18 amino acids. V was trimmed by 6 bases and J by 7 bases, leaving 28 bases between them. In DNA, the CDR3 is TGTGCCAGCAGACCAGCGGGTTCCCGGTCAAGAACCGAGAATGAGCAGTTCTTC. Amino acids: CASRPAGSRSRTENEQFF.

This clone was recorded once. J is TRBJ2-5 and V is TRBV6-5; 7 nucleotides match TRBD1. CDR3 length equals 11 residues. V gave up 6 bases and J gave up 5 bases; unmatched junction bases: 0. Germline assignment: CDR1 MNHEY and CDR2 SVGAGI. This chain's CDR3 is CASRTGETQYF. The CDR3 DNA follows: TGTGCCAGCAGGACAGGGGAGACCCAGTACTTC.

The chain couples TRBV9 to TRBJ2-3, with 7 positions matching TRBD1. V was pared by 3 bases and J by 2 bases, with 9 bases of the junction left unmatched. This CDR3 is built from 16 residues. Germline V gives CDR1 SGDLS, CDR2 YYNGEE. CDR3 in amino acids: CASSAPTGAYTDTQYF. Written as DNA, the CDR3 is TGTGCCAGCAGCGCACCAACAGGGGCCTACACAGATACGCAGTATTTT.

V and J are TRBV5-8 and TRBJ1-4; 7 bases match TRBD1. Germline CDR1 and CDR2: SGHTS and YDEGEE. The V and J ends lost 3 bases and 5 bases, in that order; junction bases with no gene match: 10. The length of the CDR3 is 16 residues. The CDR3 region is CASSWRSGQKNEKLFF. The CDR3 DNA follows: TGTGCCAGCAGCTGGAGATCGGGACAGAAGAATGAAAAACTGTTTTTT.

DNA for the CDR3: TGCGCCAGCAGCCCCACCGGGGAGACCTACAATGAGCAGTTCTTC. Its protein product is CASSPTGETYNEQFF. The chain recombines TRBV5-1 with TRBJ2-1, with D tentatively TRBD2 (5 bases). The CDR3 has 15 residues. V lost 4 bases and J lost 2, with 13 bases in between. Per germline, CDR1 SGHRS and CDR2 YFSETQ.

The chain joins TRBV19 to TRBJ1-2, with D unclear. In germline, CDR1 is LNHDA, CDR2 SQIVND (reference sequence). This CDR3 spans 14 amino acids. Trimming removed 7 bases at V and 2 bases at J, with 14 bases between. For the CDR3, the DNA is TGTGCCAGTACCAACCCAGGAGTCAACTATGGCTACACCTTC. It yields the protein CASTNPGVNYGYTF.

The chain is built from TRBV6-1 and TRBJ1-3; D perhaps matches TRBD1 (5 bases). The CDR3 covers 15 residues. Germline values: CDR1 MNHNS, CDR2 SASEGT. Trimming removed 2 bases at V and 0 bases at J, with 8 bases between. The CDR3 loop reads CASSEQGTSGNTIYF. The CDR3 bases are TGTGCCAGCAGTGAACAGGGAACCTCTGGAAACACCATATATTTT.

This clone has more than one count but fewer than ten. The rearrangement uses TRBV25-1 and TRBJ1-6; the D is unclear. Germline V gene data show CDR1 as MGHDK and CDR2 as SYGVNS. The germline V and J ends were trimmed by 1 base and 7 bases, with 8 bases remaining between them. This CDR3 contains 14 residues. This CDR3 is CASSESDTNSPLHF. The CDR3 DNA is TGTGCCAGCAGTGAATCTGACACCAATTCACCCCTCCACTTT.

This clone occurred once. The genes are TRBV28 and TRBJ2-2, with D possibly called TRBD1 or TRBD2 (6 bases each). The V end lost 5 bases, the J end lost 7 bases, and 11 bases lay between the germline ends. Per germline, CDR1 MDHEN and CDR2 SYDVKM. The CDR3 extends over 13 amino acids. The CDR3 protein is CASSGGQVGELFF. Here the CDR3 DNA reads TGTGCCAGCAGTGGGGGGCAGGTCGGGGAGCTGTTTTTT.

The CDR3 region has the DNA TGTGCCAGCCGGGCGACTCAGGAAAAACTGTTTTTT. Encoded protein: CASRATQEKLFF. The rearrangement uses TRBV2 and TRBJ1-4; D ambiguous. Between the trimmed V and J ends, which lost 8 bases and 8 bases, there was a span of 12 bases. CDR3 size: 12 residues. Germline V gene data show CDR1 as SNHLY and CDR2 as FYNNEI. Filled out from reference TRBV2 and TRBJ1-4, the complete variable domain reads EPEVTQTPSHQVTQMGQEVILRCVPISNHLYFYWYRQILGQKVEFLVSFYNNEISEKSEIFDDQFSVERPDGSNFTLKIRSTKLEDSAMYFCASRATQEKLFFGSGTQLSVL.

This clone was picked up one time. The CDR3 reads CASSLFSVGTEAFF. For the CDR3, the DNA is TGTGCCAGCAGTTTATTCTCTGTTGGCACTGAAGCTTTCTTT. The chain combines TRBV28 with TRBJ1-1; D remains ambiguous. CDR3 length: 14 amino acids. In germline, CDR1 is MDHEN, CDR2 SYDVKM. V lost 1 base and J 4 bases, leaving 10 bases between the germline ends.

This clone was counted a few times. The V and J genes are TRBV9 and TRBJ2-5; D unclear. With 1 base removed from V and 5 bases from J, the gap between germline ends came to 6 bases. The CDR3 is 12 amino acids. Per germline, CDR1 SGDLS and CDR2 YYNGEE. CDR3: CASSVLGETQYF. The DNA of the CDR3 is TGTGCCAGCAGCGTATTAGGGGAGACCCAGTACTTC.

The V and J genes are TRBV7-9 and TRBJ1-3; perhaps TRBD1 as D (6 bases). Germline CDR1 SEHNR, CDR2 FQNEAQ (reference sequence). With 4 bases removed from V and 0 bases from J, the gap between germline ends came to 10 bases. This CDR3 region has 15 residues. In DNA, the CDR3 is TGTGCCAGCAGCTCAGGGACAAGCTCTGGAAACACCATATATTTT. It specifies CASSSGTSSGNTIYF.

The rearrangement uses TRBV28 and TRBJ2-1; 8 bases align to TRBD2. The CDR3 is made up of 14 amino acids. V shed 3 bases, J shed 2 bases, and the junction held 0 bases outside the gene matches. The germline gives CDR1 MDHEN, CDR2 SYDVKM. CDR3 sequence reads: CASSLRGAYNEQFF. CDR3 sequence (DNA): TGTGCCAGCAGTTTGCGGGGGGCCTACAATGAGCAGTTCTTC. Complete variable domain (other parts from reference TRBV28 and TRBJ2-1): DVKVTQSSRYLVKRTGEKVFLECVQDMDHENMFWYRQDPGLGLRLIYFSYDVKMKEKGDIPEGYSVSREKKERFSLILESASTNQTSMYLCASSLRGAYNEQFFGPGTRLTVL.

V and J are TRBV5-1 and TRBJ1-5; weak D call: TRBD1 (5 bases). V was cut by 2 bases and J by 5 bases, with 8 bases left in between. Germline CDR1 SGHRS, CDR2 YFSETQ. The CDR3 consists of 13 residues. The CDR3 nucleotides read TGCGCCAGCAGCTTAGACAGCTATCAGCCCCAGCATTTT. Encoded protein: CASSLDSYQPQHF.

V usage is TRBV9 and J usage is TRBJ2-2; no clear D. V dropped 1 base and J dropped 2 bases, with 9 bases sitting between them. CDR1 is SGDLS, CDR2 YYNGEE, per germline. CDR3 length equals 15 residues. The CDR3 spells CASSVSWTNTGELFF. CDR3 nucleotides: TGTGCCAGCAGCGTATCCTGGACCAACACCGGGGAGCTGTTTTTT. Supplemented by reference TRBV9 and TRBJ2-2, the full variable domain reads DSGVTQTPKHLITATGQRVTLRCSPRSGDLSVYWYQQSLDQGLQFLIQYYNGEERAKGNILERFSAQQFPDLHSELNLSSLELGDSALYFCASSVSWTNTGELFFGEGSRLTVL.

The chain links TRBV29-1 to TRBJ1-3, with 9 nucleotides matching TRBD1. J lost 3 bases, V lost 7 bases, and 13 bases had no gene match. This CDR3 is 16 amino acids long. Germline V gene lookup returns CDR1 SQVTM and CDR2 ANQGSEA. For the CDR3, the DNA is TGCAGCGCCCGACAGGGGGAAAAGACGGGTGGAAACACCATATATTTT. It codes for CSARQGEKTGGNTIYF.

The chain is built from TRBV9 and TRBJ1-2, with TRBD1 as a possible D gene (6 bases). Trimming removed 4 bases at V and 0 bases at J, with 13 bases between. Per germline, CDR1 SGDLS and CDR2 YYNGEE. CDR3 size: 15 residues. CDR3 loop: CASSITGIPNYGYTF. The DNA for the CDR3 is TGTGCCAGCAGCATAACAGGGATCCCTAACTATGGCTACACCTTC.

The chain is built from TRBV7-3 and TRBJ1-6, with TRBD1 identical over 10 bases. The germline gives CDR1 SGHTA, CDR2 FQGTGA. V dropped 1 base and J dropped 10; count of bases not matched to a gene: 4. This CDR3 is 15 amino acids long. CDR3 protein: CASSLIGTGESPLHF. CDR3 in DNA: TGTGCCAGCAGCTTAATTGGGACAGGGGAGTCACCCCTCCACTTT.

The gene calls are TRBV19 and TRBJ2-7; D uncertain. The CDR3 loop spans 15 amino acids. V was shortened by 3 bases and J by 0 bases, with 12 bases between the two germline ends. Germline V gene sequence: CDR1 LNHDA, CDR2 SQIVND (reference sequence). The CDR3 is CASSIVYSDSYEQYF. DNA of the CDR3: TGTGCCAGTAGTATTGTCTACAGTGACTCCTACGAGCAGTACTTC.